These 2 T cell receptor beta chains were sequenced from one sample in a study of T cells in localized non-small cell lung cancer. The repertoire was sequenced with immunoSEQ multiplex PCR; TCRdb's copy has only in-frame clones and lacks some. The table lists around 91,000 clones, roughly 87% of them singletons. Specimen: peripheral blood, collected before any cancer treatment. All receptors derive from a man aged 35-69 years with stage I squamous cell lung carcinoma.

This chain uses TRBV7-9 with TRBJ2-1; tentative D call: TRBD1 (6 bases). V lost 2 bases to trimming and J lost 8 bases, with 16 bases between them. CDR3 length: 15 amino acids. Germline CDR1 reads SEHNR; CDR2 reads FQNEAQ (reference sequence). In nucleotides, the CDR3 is TGTGCCAGCAGCTTAAAAACAGGGTGGGGAGATGAGCAGTTCTTC. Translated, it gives CASSLKTGWGDEQFF.

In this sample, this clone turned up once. The CDR3 region is CASSPKGTGLETQYF. In DNA, the CDR3 is TGTGCCAGCTCACCAAAAGGGACAGGTTTGGAGACCCAGTACTTC. The J gene is TRBJ2-5, the V gene TRBV18; 8 positions match TRBD1. CDR3 length: 15 amino acids. Germline V gene sequence: CDR1 KGHSH, CDR2 LQKENI. The V and J ends lost 2 bases and 5 bases, in that order; junction bases with no gene match: 7.